The 29 T cell receptor beta chains listed next were all sequenced from one sample in a study of blood T cell repertoires in COVID-19. Profiled with immunoSEQ multiplex PCR; TCRdb holds only in-frame clones, not every one. The profile shows just over 200,000 clones, roughly 80% of them singletons. Sequenced input: peripheral blood. These receptors all come from a woman in her sixties or seventies with acute or convalescent COVID-19.

This clone came up once. The sample contains more than one DNA sequence encoding this CDR3. The chain combines TRBV18 with TRBJ2-7; the D gene is possibly TRBD1 (6 bases). Trimming took 3 bases from V and 0 from J, leaving 9 bases between them. CDR3 size: 14 residues. From germline, CDR1 is KGHSH and CDR2 LQKENI. The CDR3 protein is CASSPDSSSYEQYF. The CDR3 DNA follows: TGTGCCAGCTCACCGGACAGTAGCTCCTACGAGCAGTACTTC.

This clone was picked up one time. This chain joins TRBV14 and TRBJ2-7, with 9 nucleotides matching TRBD2. The CDR3 covers 15 residues. The V segment lost 4 bases and the J segment 3 bases; nucleotides outside the gene matches: 7. CDR1 and CDR2 (germline): SGHDN, FVKESK. CDR3 loop: CASSRSTSGNYEQYF. CDR3 DNA: TGTGCCAGCAGCCGATCGACTAGCGGAAACTACGAGCAGTACTTC.

This rearrangement joins TRBV18 to TRBJ2-3; tentatively, D is TRBD2 (6 bases). There are 14 residues in the CDR3. Trimming removed 3 bases at V and 5 bases at J, with 12 bases between. The germline V gene has CDR1 KGHSH and CDR2 LQKENI. In DNA, the CDR3 is TGTGCCAGCTCACCTGGGGGGAATCGAGATACGCAGTATTTT. Its translation: CASSPGGNRDTQYF.

The V call is TRBV2, the J call TRBJ1-5; D may be TRBD1 (6 bases). The germline V and J ends were trimmed by 0 bases and 2 bases, with 14 bases remaining between them. Germline V gives CDR1 SNHLY, CDR2 FYNNEI. This CDR3 spans 17 amino acids. This CDR3 reads CASSEALSGQGNQPQHF. The CDR3 nucleotides read TGTGCCAGCAGTGAAGCGCTCTCGGGACAAGGCAATCAGCCCCAGCATTTT.

This clone was seen a handful of times. V usage is TRBV28 and J usage is TRBJ1-1; TRBD1 might be the D (5 bases). The ends were cut back, 4 bases at V and 6 bases at J, with 15 bases in the middle. The CDR3 is 14 residues long. CDR1 and CDR2 from the germline V gene are MDHEN and SYDVKM. As DNA, the CDR3 is TGTGCCAGCAGTTCCCGACAGCTATCCCCTGAAGCTTTCTTT. It translates to CASSSRQLSPEAFF.

V usage is TRBV7-2 and J usage is TRBJ2-5, with TRBD2 matching over 8 bases. V trimming: 1 base; J trimming: 5 bases; junction bases outside the gene matches: 9. CDR1 SGHTA and CDR2 FQGNSA come from the germline V gene. The CDR3 sequence is 16 residues long. The CDR3 reads CASSLDRRTGGETQYF. CDR3 DNA sequence: TGTGCCAGCAGCTTAGATCGACGGACGGGAGGGGAGACCCAGTACTTC.

The J gene is TRBJ1-1, the V gene TRBV7-2; 7 bases match TRBD1. V lost 5 bases to trimming and J lost 2 bases; unmatched junction nucleotides: 2. The CDR3 covers 13 residues. CDR1 and CDR2 (germline): SGHTA, FQGNSA. The CDR3: CASSQGGNTEAFF. The DNA for the CDR3 is TGTGCCAGCAGCCAGGGGGGTAACACTGAAGCTTTCTTT.

The chain uses TRBV5-1 and TRBJ1-1; the match to TRBD1 covers 8 bases. The CDR3 consists of 16 residues. Looked up from germline, CDR1 is SGHRS and CDR2 is YFSETQ. V lost 3 bases, J lost 0 bases, and 7 bases stayed unmatched. This CDR3 reads CASSSRQGYLNTEAFF. The CDR3 DNA sequence: TGCGCCAGCAGCTCTAGACAGGGGTACTTGAACACTGAAGCTTTCTTT.

The V gene is TRBV3-1 (or the pseudogene TRBV3-2), the J gene TRBJ2-1, with D tentatively TRBD2 (5 bases). V was pared by 2 bases and J by 6 bases, with 11 bases between. CDR3 size: 14 residues. Germline-derived CDR1 and CDR2 are LGHDT and YNNKEL (reference sequence). The chain's CDR3 is CASSQTRLGNEQFF. The CDR3 region has the DNA TGTGCCAGCAGCCAAACTAGGTTAGGCAATGAGCAGTTCTTC.

Concerning this clone: A single base separates this from a much larger clone, so it may be a read error. The same CDR3 can be traced to other DNA sequences in this sample. J is TRBJ2-5 and V is TRBV14; the D is unclear. The V and J ends lost 3 bases and 5 bases respectively, with 4 bases between them. Germline V CDR1 and CDR2: SGHDN, FVKESK. This CDR3 region has 11 residues. CDR3 sequence: CASSHGETQYF. The CDR3 bases are TGTGCCAGCAGCCACGGGGAGACCCAGTACTTC.

The chain combines TRBV28 with TRBJ2-7; 10 bases are a match to TRBD2. This CDR3 region has 16 residues. V gave up 7 bases and J gave up 3 bases; unmatched junction bases: 12. Germline CDR1 and CDR2: MDHEN and SYDVKM. CDR3 residues: CASIPVGQREGYEQYF. The DNA of the CDR3 is TGTGCCAGCATCCCAGTGGGGCAGCGGGAGGGCTACGAGCAGTACTTC.

The chain uses TRBV5-1 and TRBJ2-1; 8 positions agree with TRBD2. Losses at the gene ends were 0 bases for V and 9 bases for J; bases not matched to a gene: 8. CDR3 length equals 15 residues. Germline V lookup: CDR1 SGHRS, CDR2 YFSETQ. The chain's CDR3 is CASSLELAAYGEQFF. In nucleotides, the CDR3 is TGCGCCAGCAGCTTGGAACTAGCGGCGTACGGTGAGCAGTTCTTC.

The chain employs TRBV30 and TRBJ1-1; 10 nucleotides agree with TRBD1. The CDR3 extends over 15 amino acids. Trimming at V came to 1 base and at J to 4 bases, leaving 6 bases not matched to a gene. Germline CDR1 GTSNPN, CDR2 SVGIG (reference sequence). The CDR3 sequence is CAWSGGQGVGTEAFF. The DNA of the CDR3 is TGTGCCTGGAGTGGTGGACAGGGGGTGGGCACTGAAGCTTTCTTT.

V usage is TRBV6-5 and J usage is TRBJ2-7; TRBD1 is a possible D gene (7 bases). CDR1 is MNHEY and CDR2 is SVGAGI in the germline V gene. Trimming cost V 7 bases and J 4 bases, with 8 bases left between them. The CDR3 is 11 residues long. CDR3 in amino acids: CASTGGYEQYF. CDR3 DNA: TGTGCCAGCACAGGGGGGTACGAGCAGTACTTC.

The chain uses TRBV29-1 and TRBJ2-3; the match to TRBD1 covers 8 bases. Germline V gene lookup returns CDR1 SQVTM and CDR2 ANQGSEA. V shed 7 bases and J 0 bases; nucleotides not matched to a gene: 9. The CDR3 contains 15 residues. This chain's CDR3 is CSGSPDRGSTDTQYF. Written as DNA, the CDR3 is TGCAGCGGGTCGCCCGACAGGGGTAGCACAGATACGCAGTATTTT.

CDR3 in amino acids: CATSDSQGAPEQYF. The CDR3 DNA follows: TGTGCCACCAGTGATTCGCAGGGGGCGCCCGAGCAGTACTTC. The chain uses TRBV24-1 and TRBJ2-7; TRBD1 aligns across 8 bases. The germline V gene has CDR1 KGHDR and CDR2 SFDVKD. V shed 2 bases and J 6 bases; nucleotides not matched to a gene: 5. This CDR3 contains 14 residues.

The gene calls are TRBV28 and TRBJ2-5, with 12 bases fitting TRBD1. Germline CDR1 and CDR2: MDHEN and SYDVKM. The CDR3 totals 16 residues. With 5 bases clipped from V and 5 bases from J, the junction kept 9 bases outside the gene matches. CDR3 sequence (DNA): TGTGCCAGCAGTGGGACAGGGGGCGGGAAGAGGGAGACCCAGTACTTC. This sequence encodes CASSGTGGGKRETQYF.

The chain joins TRBV30 to TRBJ1-4, with no clear D. There are 16 residues in the CDR3. V was shortened by 3 bases and J by 0 bases, with 14 bases between the two germline ends. Germline CDR1 reads GTSNPN; CDR2 reads SVGIG (reference sequence). In DNA form, the CDR3 reads TGTGCCTGGAGACCCGCTCCTACCGCAACTAATGAAAAACTGTTTTTT. The encoded protein is CAWRPAPTATNEKLFF.

The genes are TRBV24-1 and TRBJ2-3; maybe TRBD2 (5 bases). Trimming removed 5 bases from V and 5 bases from J, with 13 bases in between. The CDR3 spans 14 residues. Germline CDR1 and CDR2: KGHDR and SFDVKD. DNA of the CDR3: TGTGCCACCAGTGCCCCTTCCGGGGAAGATACGCAGTATTTT. This sequence encodes CATSAPSGEDTQYF.

The sample holds a few counts of this clone. V gene TRBV10-3 combines with J gene TRBJ1-6, with 7 positions matching TRBD1. Germline CDR1 reads ENHRY; CDR2 reads SYGVKD. J lost 8 bases, V lost 0 bases, and 7 bases had no gene match. CDR3 length equals 16 residues. The CDR3 loop reads CAISESFQGDDSPLHF. CDR3 nucleotide sequence: TGTGCCATCAGTGAGTCGTTTCAGGGGGACGATTCACCCCTCCACTTT.

The V and J genes are TRBV9 and TRBJ2-7; D is uncertain. This CDR3 comprises 13 residues. The germline V gene encodes CDR1 SGDLS and CDR2 YYNGEE. The V and J ends lost 0 bases and 3 bases respectively, with 7 bases between them. The CDR3 reads CASSVDGLYEQYF. CDR3 coding DNA: TGTGCCAGCAGCGTAGATGGCCTCTACGAGCAGTACTTC.

V usage is TRBV28 and J usage is TRBJ2-1; TRBD1 agrees at 9 bases. The J segment lost 9 bases and the V segment lost 6 bases, leaving 6 bases of the junction unmatched. Germline CDR1 reads MDHEN; CDR2 reads SYDVKM. The CDR3 has 13 amino acids. The CDR3 sequence: CASRGQGKGEQFF. Here the CDR3 DNA reads TGTGCCAGCAGGGGACAGGGTAAGGGTGAGCAGTTCTTC.

V usage is TRBV19 and J usage is TRBJ2-4; perhaps TRBD2 as D (6 bases). The CDR3 loop spans 16 amino acids. CDR1 and CDR2 from the germline V gene are LNHDA and SQIVND (reference sequence). V was shortened by 3 bases and J by 0 bases, with 12 bases between the two germline ends. The DNA of the CDR3 is TGTGCCAGTAGTATTGCGGGGAACATAGCCAAAAACATTCAGTACTTC. This codes for CASSIAGNIAKNIQYF.

The V and J genes are TRBV5-8 and TRBJ2-3, with D possibly matching TRBD1 (6 bases). CDR3 length equals 18 residues. V lost 4 bases to trimming and J lost 0 bases, with 21 bases between them. Looked up from germline, CDR1 is SGHTS and CDR2 is YDEGEE. The DNA for the CDR3 is TGTGCCAGCAGCCTTTTAGGTGGGACAACCAGCAGCACAGATACGCAGTATTTT. Translating it yields CASSLLGGTTSSTDTQYF.

This rearrangement joins TRBV15 to TRBJ2-2; 7 bases map to TRBD1. V was pared by 5 bases and J by 5 bases, with 8 bases of the junction left unmatched. The CDR3 has 15 residues. Germline-derived CDR1 and CDR2 are LNHNV and YYDKDF (reference sequence). CDR3 amino acids: CATSFDRVQTGELFF. The DNA of the CDR3 is TGTGCCACCAGCTTTGACAGGGTTCAGACCGGGGAGCTGTTTTTT.

This chain joins TRBV29-1 and TRBJ2-1; 12 positions agree with TRBD2. The CDR3 has 17 amino acids. Trimming cost V 1 base and J 5 bases; bases outside gene matches: 9. The germline CDR1 and CDR2 sequences are SQVTM and ANQGSEA. CDR3: CSVEANLAGGKNNEQFF. CDR3 DNA: TGCAGCGTTGAAGCCAACCTAGCGGGAGGGAAGAACAATGAGCAGTTCTTC.

V and J are TRBV19 and TRBJ2-1; TRBD2 agrees at 9 bases. The germline V gene encodes CDR1 LNHDA and CDR2 SQIVND (reference sequence). Unmatched junction bases numbered 5, after V lost 6 bases and J lost 5 bases. CDR3 length: 14 residues. In DNA form, the CDR3 reads TGTGCCAGTAGAAGGCTAGCGGGACACAATGAGCAGTTCTTC. Its protein is CASRRLAGHNEQFF.

This sequence joins TRBV5-1 and TRBJ2-1, with D possibly matching TRBD2 (5 bases). Germline V gene sequence: CDR1 SGHRS, CDR2 YFSETQ. Between the trimmed V and J ends, which lost 0 bases and 9 bases, there was a span of 7 bases. This CDR3 has 12 residues. The CDR3 spells CASSLAGIEQFF. The CDR3 DNA reads as TGCGCCAGCAGCTTGGCGGGGATTGAGCAGTTCTTC.

J is TRBJ2-7 and V is TRBV19; 7 bases are a match to TRBD1. The CDR3 extends over 14 amino acids. V shed 6 bases, J shed 2 bases, and the junction held 7 bases outside the gene matches. From germline, CDR1 is LNHDA and CDR2 SQIVND (reference sequence). CDR3 DNA: TGTGCCAGTAGCCCGCGACAGGGAGCCTACGAGCAGTACTTC. Residues: CASSPRQGAYEQYF.